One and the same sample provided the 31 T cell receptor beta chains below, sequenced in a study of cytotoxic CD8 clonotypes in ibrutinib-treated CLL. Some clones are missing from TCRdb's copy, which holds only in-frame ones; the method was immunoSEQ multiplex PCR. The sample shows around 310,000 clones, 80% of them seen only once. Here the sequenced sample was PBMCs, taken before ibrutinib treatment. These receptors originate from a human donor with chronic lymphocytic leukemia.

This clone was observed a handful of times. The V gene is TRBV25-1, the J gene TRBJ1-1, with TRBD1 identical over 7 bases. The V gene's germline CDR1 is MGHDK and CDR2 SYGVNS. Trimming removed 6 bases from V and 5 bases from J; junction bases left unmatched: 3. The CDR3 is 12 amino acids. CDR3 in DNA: TGTGCCAGCAGGAACAGGGGAACTGAAGCTTTCTTT. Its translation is CASRNRGTEAFF.

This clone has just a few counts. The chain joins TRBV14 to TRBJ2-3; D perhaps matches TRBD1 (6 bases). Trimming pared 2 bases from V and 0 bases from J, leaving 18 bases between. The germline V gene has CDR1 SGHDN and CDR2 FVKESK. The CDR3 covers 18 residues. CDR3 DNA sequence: TGTGCCAGCAGCCAATTGCAGGGGCCTTACTCTAGCACAGATACGCAGTATTTT. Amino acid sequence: CASSQLQGPYSSTDTQYF.

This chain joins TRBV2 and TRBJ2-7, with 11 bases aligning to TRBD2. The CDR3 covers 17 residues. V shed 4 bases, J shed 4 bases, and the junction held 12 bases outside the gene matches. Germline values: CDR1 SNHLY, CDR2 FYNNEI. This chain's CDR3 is CASSGVLTSGRIYEQYF. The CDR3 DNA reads TGTGCCAGCAGTGGGGTTTTAACTAGCGGGAGAATTTACGAGCAGTACTTC.

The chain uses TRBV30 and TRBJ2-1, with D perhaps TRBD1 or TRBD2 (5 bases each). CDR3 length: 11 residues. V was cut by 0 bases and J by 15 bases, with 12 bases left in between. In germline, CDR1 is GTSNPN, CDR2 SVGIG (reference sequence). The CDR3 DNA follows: TGTGCCTGGAGTGTACGGGGACCTCCGTTCTTC. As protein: CAWSVRGPPFF.

The CDR3: CASSGGGALAPLHF. The DNA of the CDR3 is TGCGCCAGCAGTGGAGGCGGAGCCTTAGCACCCCTCCACTTT. The gene calls are TRBV10-2 and TRBJ1-6, with unresolved D. CDR1 and CDR2 (germline): WSHSY, SAAADI. This CDR3 is 14 amino acids long. V lost 4 bases and J lost 11, with 15 bases in between.

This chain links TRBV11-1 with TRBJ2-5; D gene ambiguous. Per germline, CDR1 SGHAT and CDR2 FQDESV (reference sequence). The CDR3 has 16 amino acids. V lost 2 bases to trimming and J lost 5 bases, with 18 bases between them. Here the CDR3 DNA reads TGTGCCAGCAGCTTAACTGGCACTCAGAGGTGGGAGACCCAGTACTTC. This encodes CASSLTGTQRWETQYF. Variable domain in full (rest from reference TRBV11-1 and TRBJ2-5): EAEVAQSPRYKITEKSQAVAFWCDPISGHATLYWYRQILGQGPELLVQFQDESVVDDSQLPKDRFSAERLKGVDSTLKIQPAELGDSAMYLCASSLTGTQRWETQYFGPGTRLLVL.

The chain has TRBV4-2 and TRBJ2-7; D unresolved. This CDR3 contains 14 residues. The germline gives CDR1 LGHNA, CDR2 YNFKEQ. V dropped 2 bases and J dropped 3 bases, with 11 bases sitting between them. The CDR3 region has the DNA TGTGCCAGCAGCCAACACAGTGGGAACTACGAGCAGTACTTC. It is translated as CASSQHSGNYEQYF.

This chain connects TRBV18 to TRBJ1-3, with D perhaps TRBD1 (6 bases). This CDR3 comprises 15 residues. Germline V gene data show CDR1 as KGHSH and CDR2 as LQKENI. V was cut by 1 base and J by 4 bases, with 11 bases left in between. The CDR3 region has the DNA TGTGCCAGCTCACCACTCGGACAGCACGGAAACACCATATATTTT. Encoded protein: CASSPLGQHGNTIYF.

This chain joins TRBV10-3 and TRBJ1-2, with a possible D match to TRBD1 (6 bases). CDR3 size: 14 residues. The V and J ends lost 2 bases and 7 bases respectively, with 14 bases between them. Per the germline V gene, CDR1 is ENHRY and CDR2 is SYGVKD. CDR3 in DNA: TGTGCCATCAGTGAGCATGGGGGGCGTGGTGGCTACACCTTC. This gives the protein CAISEHGGRGGYTF.

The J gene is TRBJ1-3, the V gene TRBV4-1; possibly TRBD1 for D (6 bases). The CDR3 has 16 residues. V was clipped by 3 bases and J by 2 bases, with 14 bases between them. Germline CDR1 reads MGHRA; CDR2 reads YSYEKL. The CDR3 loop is CASSHYRVEPGNTIYF. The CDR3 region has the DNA TGCGCCAGCAGCCACTACAGGGTCGAGCCTGGAAACACCATATATTTT.

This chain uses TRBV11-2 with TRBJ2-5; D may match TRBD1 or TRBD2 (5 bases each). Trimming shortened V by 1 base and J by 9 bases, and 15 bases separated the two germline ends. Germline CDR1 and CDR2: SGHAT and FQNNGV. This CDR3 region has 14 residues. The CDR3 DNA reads TGTGCCAGCAGCTTAGCCCAGGGTAGGGAGTCCCAGTACTTC. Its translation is CASSLAQGRESQYF.

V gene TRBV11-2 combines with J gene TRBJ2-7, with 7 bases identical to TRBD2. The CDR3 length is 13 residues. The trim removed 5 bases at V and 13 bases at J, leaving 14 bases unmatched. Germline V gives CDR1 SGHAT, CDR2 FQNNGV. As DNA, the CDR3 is TGTGCCAGCAGCCCCGGGACTACCCTGAAGGGCTACTTC. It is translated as CASSPGTTLKGYF.

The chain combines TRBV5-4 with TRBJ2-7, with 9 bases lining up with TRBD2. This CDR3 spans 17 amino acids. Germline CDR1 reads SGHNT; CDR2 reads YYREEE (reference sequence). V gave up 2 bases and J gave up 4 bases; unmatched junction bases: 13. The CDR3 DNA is TGTGCCAGCAGCTTAGGAGGGTCCACTAGCGGGTTATACGAGCAGTACTTC. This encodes CASSLGGSTSGLYEQYF. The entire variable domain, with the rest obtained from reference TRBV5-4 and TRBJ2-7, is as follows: ETGVTQSPTHLIKTRGQQVTLRCSSQSGHNTVSWYQQALGQGPQFIFQYYREEENGRGNFPPRFSGLQFPNYSSELNVNALELDDSALYLCASSLGGSTSGLYEQYFGPGTRLTVT.

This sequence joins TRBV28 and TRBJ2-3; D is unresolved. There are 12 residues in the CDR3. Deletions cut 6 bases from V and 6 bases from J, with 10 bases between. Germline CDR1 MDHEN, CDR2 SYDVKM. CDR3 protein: CASSNFSDTQYF. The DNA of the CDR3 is TGTGCCAGCAGCAACTTCTCCGATACGCAGTATTTT. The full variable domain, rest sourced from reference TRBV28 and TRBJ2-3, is DVKVTQSSRYLVKRTGEKVFLECVQDMDHENMFWYRQDPGLGLRLIYFSYDVKMKEKGDIPEGYSVSREKKERFSLILESASTNQTSMYLCASSNFSDTQYFGPGTRLTVL.

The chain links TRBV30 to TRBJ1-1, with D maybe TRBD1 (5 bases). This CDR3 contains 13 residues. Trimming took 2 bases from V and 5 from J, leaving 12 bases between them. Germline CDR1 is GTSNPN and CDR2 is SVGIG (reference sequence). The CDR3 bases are TGTGCCTGGAGTTGGGACCCTCGGACTGAAGCTTTCTTT. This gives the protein CAWSWDPRTEAFF.

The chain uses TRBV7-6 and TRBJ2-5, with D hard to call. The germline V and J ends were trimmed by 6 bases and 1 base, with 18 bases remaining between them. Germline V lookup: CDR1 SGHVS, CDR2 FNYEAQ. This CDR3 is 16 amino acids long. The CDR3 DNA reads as TGTGCCAGCAGTCTTATACCTACAACCCTCCAAGAGACCCAGTACTTC. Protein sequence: CASSLIPTTLQETQYF.

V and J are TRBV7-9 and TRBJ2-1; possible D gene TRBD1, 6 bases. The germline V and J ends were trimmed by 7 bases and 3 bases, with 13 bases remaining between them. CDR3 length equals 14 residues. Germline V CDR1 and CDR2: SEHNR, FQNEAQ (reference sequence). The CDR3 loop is CASTGQGYYNEQFF. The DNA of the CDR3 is TGTGCCAGCACCGGGCAGGGGTACTACAATGAGCAGTTCTTC.

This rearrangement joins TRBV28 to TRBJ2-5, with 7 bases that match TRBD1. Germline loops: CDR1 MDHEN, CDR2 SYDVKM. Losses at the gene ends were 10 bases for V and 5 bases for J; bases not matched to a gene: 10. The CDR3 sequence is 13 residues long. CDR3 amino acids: CATRPTGRETQYF. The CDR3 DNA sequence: TGTGCCACCCGTCCGACAGGGCGCGAGACCCAGTACTTC.

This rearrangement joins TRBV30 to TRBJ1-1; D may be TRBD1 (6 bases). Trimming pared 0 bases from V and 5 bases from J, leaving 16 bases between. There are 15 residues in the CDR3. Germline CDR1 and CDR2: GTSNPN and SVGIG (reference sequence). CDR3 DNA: TGTGCCTGGAGTGTGGGCAGGGGATTCAATACTGAAGCTTTCTTT. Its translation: CAWSVGRGFNTEAFF.

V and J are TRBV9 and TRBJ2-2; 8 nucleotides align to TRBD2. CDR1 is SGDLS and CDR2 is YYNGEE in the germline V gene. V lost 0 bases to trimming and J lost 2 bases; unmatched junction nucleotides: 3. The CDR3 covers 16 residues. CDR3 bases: TGTGCCAGCAGCGTAGAACTAGCGGACAACACCGGGGAGCTGTTTTTT. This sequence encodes CASSVELADNTGELFF.

This CDR3 is CAWSPGSNQPQHF. The CDR3 nucleotides are TGTGCCTGGAGTCCGGGAAGCAATCAGCCCCAGCATTTT. The V and J genes are TRBV30 and TRBJ1-5; no definite D call. This CDR3 is built from 13 residues. Trimming took off 2 bases at V and 1 base at J, with 6 bases between the two ends. In germline, CDR1 is GTSNPN, CDR2 SVGIG (reference sequence). Full variable domain (missing parts from reference TRBV30 and TRBJ1-5): SQTIHQWPATLVQPVGSPLSLECTVEGTSNPNLYWYRQAAGRGLQLLFYSVGIGQISSEVPQNLSASRPQDRQFILSSKKLLLSDSGFYLCAWSPGSNQPQHFGDGTRLSIL.

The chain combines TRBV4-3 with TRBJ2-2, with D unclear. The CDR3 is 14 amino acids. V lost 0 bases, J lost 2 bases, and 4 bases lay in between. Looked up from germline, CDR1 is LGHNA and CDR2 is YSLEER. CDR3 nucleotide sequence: TGCGCCAGCAGCCAAGAGGTAAACACCGGGGAGCTGTTTTTT. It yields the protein CASSQEVNTGELFF.

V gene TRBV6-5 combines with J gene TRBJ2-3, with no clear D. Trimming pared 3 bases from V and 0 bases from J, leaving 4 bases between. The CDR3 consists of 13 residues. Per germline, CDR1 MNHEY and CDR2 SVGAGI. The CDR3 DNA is TGTGCCAGCAGTTATGGGAGCACAGATACGCAGTATTTT. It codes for CASSYGSTDTQYF.

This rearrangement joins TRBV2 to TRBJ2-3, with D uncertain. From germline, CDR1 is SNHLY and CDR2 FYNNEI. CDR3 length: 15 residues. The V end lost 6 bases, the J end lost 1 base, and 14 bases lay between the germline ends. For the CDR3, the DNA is TGTGCCAGCAGAAGCTGGGTGGATGGCACAGATACGCAGTATTTT. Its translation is CASRSWVDGTDTQYF.

CDR3 in amino acids: CASSVGGTPNEQFF. The CDR3 DNA reads as TGTGCCAGCAGCGTAGGGGGCACCCCGAATGAGCAGTTCTTC. The chain recombines TRBV9 with TRBJ2-1; TRBD1 might be the D (5 bases). This CDR3 comprises 14 residues. Germline V gene sequence: CDR1 SGDLS, CDR2 YYNGEE. Trimming stripped 0 bases from V and 7 bases from J, with 11 bases between.

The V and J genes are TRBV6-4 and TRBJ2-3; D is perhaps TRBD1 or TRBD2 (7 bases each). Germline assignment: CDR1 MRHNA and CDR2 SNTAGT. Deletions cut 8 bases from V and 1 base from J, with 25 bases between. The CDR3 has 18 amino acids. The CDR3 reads CASGGEPRRDSGTDTQYF. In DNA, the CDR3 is TGTGCCAGCGGGGGGGAGCCACGCCGGGACAGCGGCACAGATACGCAGTATTTT.

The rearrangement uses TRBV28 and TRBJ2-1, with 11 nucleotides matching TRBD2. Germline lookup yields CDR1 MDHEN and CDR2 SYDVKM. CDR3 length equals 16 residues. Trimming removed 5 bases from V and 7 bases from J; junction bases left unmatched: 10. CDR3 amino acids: CASSALAGGQDNEQFF. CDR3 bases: TGTGCCAGCAGTGCCCTAGCGGGAGGCCAGGATAATGAGCAGTTCTTC.

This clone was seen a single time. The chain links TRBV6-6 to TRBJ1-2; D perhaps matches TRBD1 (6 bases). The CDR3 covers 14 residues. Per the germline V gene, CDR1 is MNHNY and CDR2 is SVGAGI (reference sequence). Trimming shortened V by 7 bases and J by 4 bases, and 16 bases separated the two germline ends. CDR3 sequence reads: CASTRDITTYGYTF. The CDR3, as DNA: TGTGCCAGCACCCGGGACATTACAACCTATGGCTACACCTTC.

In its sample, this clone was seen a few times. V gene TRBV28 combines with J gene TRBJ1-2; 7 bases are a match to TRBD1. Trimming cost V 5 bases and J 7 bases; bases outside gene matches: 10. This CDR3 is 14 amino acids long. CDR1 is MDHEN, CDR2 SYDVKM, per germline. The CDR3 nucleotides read TGTGCCAGCAGTCTAGGGGGCCAGGAGGGTGGCTACACCTTC. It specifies CASSLGGQEGGYTF.

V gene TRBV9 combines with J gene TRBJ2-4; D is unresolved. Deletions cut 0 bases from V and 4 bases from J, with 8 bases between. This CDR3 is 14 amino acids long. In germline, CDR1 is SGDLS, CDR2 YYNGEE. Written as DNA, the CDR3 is TGTGCCAGCAGCGTAGAAGAAGGGAAAAACATTCAGTACTTC. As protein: CASSVEEGKNIQYF.

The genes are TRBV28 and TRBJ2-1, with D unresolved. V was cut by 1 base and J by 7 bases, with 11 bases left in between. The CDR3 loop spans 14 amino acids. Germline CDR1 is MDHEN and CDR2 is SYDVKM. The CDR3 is CASSLSADTNEQFF. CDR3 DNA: TGTGCCAGCAGTTTATCGGCTGATACGAATGAGCAGTTCTTC. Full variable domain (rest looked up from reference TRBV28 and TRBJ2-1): DVKVTQSSRYLVKRTGEKVFLECVQDMDHENMFWYRQDPGLGLRLIYFSYDVKMKEKGDIPEGYSVSREKKERFSLILESASTNQTSMYLCASSLSADTNEQFFGPGTRLTVL.